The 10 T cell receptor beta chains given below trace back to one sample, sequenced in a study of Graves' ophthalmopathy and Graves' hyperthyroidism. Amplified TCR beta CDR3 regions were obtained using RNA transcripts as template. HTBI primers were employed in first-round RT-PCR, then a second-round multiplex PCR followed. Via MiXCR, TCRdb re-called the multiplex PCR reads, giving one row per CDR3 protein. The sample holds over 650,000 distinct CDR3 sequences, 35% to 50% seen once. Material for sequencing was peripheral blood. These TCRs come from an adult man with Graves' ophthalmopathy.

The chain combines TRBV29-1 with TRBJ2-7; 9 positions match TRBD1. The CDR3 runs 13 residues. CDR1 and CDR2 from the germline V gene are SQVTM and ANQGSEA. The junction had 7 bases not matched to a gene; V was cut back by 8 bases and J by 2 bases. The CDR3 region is CSSPRTGAYEQYF. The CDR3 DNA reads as TGCAGCAGTCCCCGGACAGGGGCCTACGAGCAGTACTTC.

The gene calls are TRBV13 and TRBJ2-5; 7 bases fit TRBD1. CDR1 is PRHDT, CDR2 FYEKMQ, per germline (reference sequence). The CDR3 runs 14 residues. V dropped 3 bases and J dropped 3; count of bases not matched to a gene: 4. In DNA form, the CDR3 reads TGTGCCAGCAGCTTTCGGGACAGCGAAGAGACCCAGTACTTC. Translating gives CASSFRDSEETQYF.

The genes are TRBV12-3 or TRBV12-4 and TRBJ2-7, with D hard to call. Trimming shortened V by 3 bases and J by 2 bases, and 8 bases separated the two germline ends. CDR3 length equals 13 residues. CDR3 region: CASSFRIPYEQYF. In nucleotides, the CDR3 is TGTGCCAGCAGTTTCCGGATTCCCTACGAGCAGTACTTC.

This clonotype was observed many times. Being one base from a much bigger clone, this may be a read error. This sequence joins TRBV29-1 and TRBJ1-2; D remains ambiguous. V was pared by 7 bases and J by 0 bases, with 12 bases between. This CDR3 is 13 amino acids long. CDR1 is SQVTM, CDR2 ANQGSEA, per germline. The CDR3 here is CSALVRSNYGYTF. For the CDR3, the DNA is TGCAGCGCCCTGGTCAGGTCTAACTATGGCTACACCTTC. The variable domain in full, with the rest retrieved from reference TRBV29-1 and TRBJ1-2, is SAVISQKPSRDICQRGTSLTIQCQVDSQVTMMFWYRQQPGQSLTLIATANQGSEATYESGFVIDKFPISRPNLTFSTLTVSNMSPEDSSIYLCSALVRSNYGYTFGSGTRLTVV.

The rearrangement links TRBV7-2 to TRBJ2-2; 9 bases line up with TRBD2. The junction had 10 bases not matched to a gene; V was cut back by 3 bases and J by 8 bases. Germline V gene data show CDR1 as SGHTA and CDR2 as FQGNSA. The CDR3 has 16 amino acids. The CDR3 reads CASSLGGLAGTGELFF. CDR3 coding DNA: TGTGCCAGCAGCTTGGGGGGGCTAGCGGGGACAGGGGAGCTGTTTTTT.

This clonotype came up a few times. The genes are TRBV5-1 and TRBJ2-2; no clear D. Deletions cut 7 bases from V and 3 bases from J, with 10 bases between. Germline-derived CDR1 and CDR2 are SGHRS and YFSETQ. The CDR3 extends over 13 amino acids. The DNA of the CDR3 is TGCGCCAGCTCCCAGGTGGACACCGGGGAGCTGTTTTTT. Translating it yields CASSQVDTGELFF.

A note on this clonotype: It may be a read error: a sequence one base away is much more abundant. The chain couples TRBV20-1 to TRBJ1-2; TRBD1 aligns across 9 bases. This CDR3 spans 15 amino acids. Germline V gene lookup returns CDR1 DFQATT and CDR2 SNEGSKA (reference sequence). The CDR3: CSAPSQGANNYGYAF. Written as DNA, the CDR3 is TGCAGTGCTCCGTCACAGGGGGCGAACAACTATGGCTACGCCTTC.

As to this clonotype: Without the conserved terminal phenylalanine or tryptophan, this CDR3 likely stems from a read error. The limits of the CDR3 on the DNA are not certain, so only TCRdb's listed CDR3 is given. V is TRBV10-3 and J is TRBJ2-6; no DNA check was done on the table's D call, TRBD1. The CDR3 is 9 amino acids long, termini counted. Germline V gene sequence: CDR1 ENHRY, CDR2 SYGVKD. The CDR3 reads CAISERGTS.

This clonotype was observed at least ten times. Here the CDR3 reads CASSLATGRWGTEAFF. The CDR3 nucleotides read TGTGCCAGCAGCTTAGCGACAGGGCGATGGGGCACTGAAGCTTTCTTT. The chain has TRBV7-2 and TRBJ1-1, with 7 positions matching TRBD1. Germline CDR1 and CDR2: SGHTA and FQGNSA. This CDR3 contains 16 residues. V dropped 0 bases and J dropped 4; count of bases not matched to a gene: 8.

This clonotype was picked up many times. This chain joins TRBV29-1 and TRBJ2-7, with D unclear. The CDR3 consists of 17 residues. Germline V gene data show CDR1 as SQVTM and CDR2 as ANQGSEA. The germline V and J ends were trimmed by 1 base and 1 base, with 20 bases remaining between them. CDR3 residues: CSVEVGRLAGRSYEQYF. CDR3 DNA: TGCAGCGTTGAAGTAGGACGGTTGGCAGGTCGGTCCTACGAGCAGTACTTC.